Presented here are 8 T cell receptor beta chains from one specimen sequenced in a study of T cells after yellow fever vaccination. MiXCR, run by TCRdb on the 5' RACE reads, gives a single entry per CDR3 protein. The repertoire holds about 320,000 distinct CDR3 sequences, about 11% seen once, with about 3.3% in the top ten. The sequences come from CD4+ T cells sorted from PBMCs, collected 45 days after the yellow fever booster vaccination. Source of these receptors: a man between 18 and 35 years old who received the YFV17D yellow fever vaccine.

This clonotype was counted only a few times. The J gene is TRBJ1-5, the V gene TRBV5-1; the D gene is possibly TRBD1 (5 bases). The length of the CDR3 is 14 residues. Germline values: CDR1 SGHRS, CDR2 YFSETQ. V dropped 4 bases and J dropped 7 bases, with 15 bases sitting between them. As DNA, the CDR3 is TGCGCCAGCAGCCCCGATCAGGGAAGGCAGCCCCAGCATTTT. This sequence encodes CASSPDQGRQPQHF.

This clonotype was seen a few times. The rearrangement uses TRBV7-9 and TRBJ2-7, with unresolved D. There are 12 residues in the CDR3. Germline V gives CDR1 SEHNR, CDR2 FQNEAQ (reference sequence). Trimming removed 5 bases at V and 3 bases at J, with 8 bases between. CDR3 region: CASSVDGYEQYV. The CDR3 DNA reads as TGTGCCAGCAGCGTGGACGGCTACGAGCAGTACGTC.

This clonotype was detected a few times. The chain couples TRBV5-8 to TRBJ2-3; 7 bases fit TRBD1. Per germline, CDR1 SGHTS and CDR2 YDEGEE. V lost 0 bases and J lost 5; bases outside the gene matches: 6. CDR3 length equals 15 residues. Here the CDR3 DNA reads TGTGCCAGCAGCTTGGGCCGGGACAGAAAAGATACGCAGTATTTT. Translation gives CASSLGRDRKDTQYF. Full variable domain (remainder filled in from reference TRBV5-8 and TRBJ2-3): EAGVTQSPTHLIKTRGQQATLRCSPISGHTSVYWYQQALGLGLQFLLWYDEGEERNRGNFPPRFSGRQFPNYSSELNVNALELEDSALYLCASSLGRDRKDTQYFGPGTRLTVL.

J is TRBJ2-3 and V is TRBV4-3; TRBD1 or TRBD2 may be the D gene (5 bases each). Trimming stripped 8 bases from V and 5 bases from J, with 20 bases between. Germline values: CDR1 LGHNA, CDR2 YSLEER. This CDR3 contains 15 residues. CDR3 coding DNA: TGCGCCAGCTCCCCCCGGGACCACAGTTTAGATACGCAGTATTTT. It encodes CASSPRDHSLDTQYF.

This chain connects TRBV4-3 to TRBJ2-5; D may be TRBD2 (6 bases). V lost 1 base and J lost 5, with 11 bases in between. There are 14 residues in the CDR3. Germline V CDR1 and CDR2: LGHNA, YSLEER. CDR3 DNA: TGCGCCAGCAGCCAAGCGGCGGGGTCGGAGACCCAGTACTTC. Encoded protein: CASSQAAGSETQYF.

The chain has TRBV12-3 or TRBV12-4 and TRBJ1-5; unclear D gene. V dropped 2 bases and J dropped 9 bases, with 17 bases sitting between them. The CDR3 totals 15 residues. CDR3 DNA sequence: TGTGCCAGCAGTTTACTAGGGATTTTAGGTCGGCCCCAGCATTTT. This translates into CASSLLGILGRPQHF.

This clonotype was recorded at least ten times. This chain connects TRBV20-1 to TRBJ2-2, with no clear D. Deletions cut 6 bases from V and 0 bases from J, with 8 bases between. The germline gives CDR1 DFQATT, CDR2 SNEGSKA (reference sequence). The CDR3 runs to 13 residues. CDR3 protein: CSAGRPNTGELFF. CDR3 coding DNA: TGCAGTGCGGGCAGACCGAACACCGGGGAGCTGTTTTTT.

The rearrangement uses TRBV6-5 and TRBJ1-4; unclear D gene. The V end lost 0 bases, the J end lost 6 bases, and 11 bases lay between the germline ends. The CDR3 has 15 amino acids. The germline CDR1 and CDR2 sequences are MNHEY and SVGAGI. The CDR3 DNA is TGTGCCAGCAGTTACTCGAGGCAGGTGTATGAAAAACTGTTTTTT. Translated: CASSYSRQVYEKLFF.